This T cell receptor beta chain was recorded in a study of lymphopenia after photon versus proton radiotherapy. Study results and caveats: Larger post-nadir TCR diversity loss correlated inversely with survival in deceased patients. Better survival with proton therapy was suggested as possible, not demonstrated. Oligoclonal CD8+ Temra expansion after nadir drove photon patients' diversity drop.

The method was immunoSEQ multiplex PCR; TCRdb's version includes in-frame clones alone and lacks a portion of them. The sample yields 150,000 to 200,000 clones, approximately 91% seen once. This clone was counted between two and nine times. The antigen remains undetermined. V was pared by 5 bases and J by 10 bases, with 14 bases between. Germline V gene sequence: CDR1 SGHTA, CDR2 FQGNSA. The CDR3 runs to 12 residues. The specimen was peripheral blood, collected from a patient treated with photon-based radiotherapy. The V gene is TRBV7-2, the J gene TRBJ1-1, with D perhaps TRBD1 (5 bases). This TCR was sampled from a man in his forties or fifties with gastric cancer. CDR3 loop: CASSPGLGTAFF. The DNA for the CDR3 is TGTGCCAGCAGCCCAGGGTTAGGGACAGCTTTCTTT. The full variable domain, with the rest looked up from reference TRBV7-2 and TRBJ1-1, is GAGVSQSPSNKVTEKGKDVELRCDPISGHTALYWYRQSLGQGLEFLIYFQGNSAPDKSGLPSDRFSAERTGGSVSTLTIQRTQQEDSAVYLCASSPGLGTAFFGQGTRLTVV.